Each of the 9 T cell receptor beta chains below was sequenced from the same sample in a study of blood T cells in healthy people across ages. Primers used in a second PCR of roughly 6 to 11 cycles were a sample-barcoded 5' primer and a J-beta primer mix. MiXCR, applied by TCRdb to the 5' RACE reads, yields one record per CDR3 protein. The table includes roughly 1.7 million distinct CDR3 sequences, about 35% detected once. Input material: blood. Receptors were obtained from a woman in her twenties or thirties in good health.

The V gene is TRBV27, the J gene TRBJ2-7; TRBD1 matches 9 bases. This CDR3 spans 15 amino acids. Germline V gene data show CDR1 as MNHEY and CDR2 as SMNVEV (reference sequence). V shed 5 bases, J shed 6 bases, and the junction held 11 bases outside the gene matches. The CDR3 spells CASSPHRDRASEQYF. In DNA form, the CDR3 reads TGTGCCAGCAGTCCGCACCGGGACAGGGCAAGCGAGCAGTACTTC.

This clonotype was seen a handful of times. This rearrangement joins TRBV11-1 to TRBJ2-7; D is possibly TRBD1 (5 bases). V gave up 0 bases and J gave up 0 bases, with 12 bases separating them. The V gene's germline CDR1 is SGHAT and CDR2 FQDESV (reference sequence). The CDR3 has 16 amino acids. This chain's CDR3 is CASSLARGRLSYEQYF. The CDR3 DNA is TGTGCCAGCAGCTTAGCTAGGGGCCGTCTCTCCTACGAGCAGTACTTC.

CDR3 sequence: CASSLDKIAIPETQYF. The CDR3 DNA is TGCGCCAGCAGCTTGGACAAAATAGCGATACCGGAGACCCAGTACTTC. The V gene is TRBV5-1, the J gene TRBJ2-5, with a tentative D call TRBD2 (5 bases). Germline CDR1 reads SGHRS; CDR2 reads YFSETQ. CDR3 length: 16 residues. V lost 0 bases and J lost 5, with 17 bases in between.

This clonotype was seen more than once but under ten times. The genes are TRBV27 and TRBJ2-1; unclear D gene. This CDR3 comprises 16 residues. The V end lost 2 bases, the J end lost 3 bases, and 14 bases lay between the germline ends. The germline CDR1 and CDR2 sequences are MNHEY and SMNVEV (reference sequence). In nucleotides, the CDR3 is TGTGCCAGCAGTTTAGGGCCGGCCAGCATCTACAATGAGCAGTTCTTC. Protein product: CASSLGPASIYNEQFF.

This clonotype was observed a handful of times. The chain employs TRBV6-6 and TRBJ2-7; D gene uncertain. Trimming cost V 6 bases and J 3 bases, with 12 bases left between them. This CDR3 contains 13 residues. From germline, CDR1 is MNHNY and CDR2 SVGAGI (reference sequence). The CDR3: CASRAGRYYEQYF. Written as DNA, the CDR3 is TGTGCCAGCAGAGCTGGCCGGTACTACGAGCAGTACTTC.

The sample holds many counts of this clonotype. The rearrangement joins TRBV12-3 or TRBV12-4 to TRBJ2-3; D remains unclear. The V gene lost 3 bases and the J gene lost 6 bases, with 4 bases spanning the gap. This CDR3 has 11 residues. The CDR3 sequence: CASSFRDTQYF. CDR3 nucleotide sequence: TGTGCCAGCAGTTTTCGTGATACGCAGTATTTT.

V gene TRBV27 combines with J gene TRBJ1-2; the D gene is possibly TRBD1 (6 bases). CDR1 is MNHEY and CDR2 is SMNVEV in the germline V gene (reference sequence). The CDR3 totals 14 residues. V was cut by 9 bases and J by 6 bases, with 20 bases left in between. CDR3 coding DNA: TGTGCCAGTAGGACTAGGGGGGGGTCTGATGGCTACACCTTC. Translated: CASRTRGGSDGYTF.

J is TRBJ1-1 and V is TRBV6-2 or TRBV6-3; the match to TRBD1 covers 11 bases. CDR1 is MNHEY, CDR2 SVGEGT, per germline. The junction had 7 bases not matched to a gene; V was cut back by 11 bases and J by 5 bases. This CDR3 spans 13 amino acids. DNA for the CDR3: TGTGCCTGCCGGGACAGGGGGAGTACTGAAGCTTTCTTT. This gives the protein CACRDRGSTEAFF.

The chain combines TRBV7-2 with TRBJ2-5, with a tentative D call TRBD1 (6 bases). The CDR3 sequence is 18 residues long. Germline-derived CDR1 and CDR2 are SGHTA and FQGNSA. V lost 0 bases and J 5 bases, leaving 22 bases between the germline ends. CDR3 amino acids: CASSLAGELAPRGETQYF. As DNA, the CDR3 is TGTGCCAGCAGCTTAGCGGGGGAGCTAGCTCCTAGGGGGGAGACCCAGTACTTC.